This T cell receptor (beta chain) came from a study of TIL therapy for anti-PD-1-resistant metastatic lung cancer. This was the immunoSEQ v3 assay. Sequencing depth was approximately 1.8 million read pairs for survey level, about 5-6 million for deep. TCRdb's table, derived via immunoSEQ multiplex PCR, lists solely in-frame clones and lacks some. Among approximately 97,000 clones listed, roughly 65% were seen once. Documented time point: pre-treatment sample, taken before nivolumab and TIL therapy. Tumor tissue came from excised metastases, mostly pleural nodules or supraclavicular lymph nodes. Adults with stage 4 NSCLC were enrolled in a phase I trial. The CDR3 length is 11 residues. Germline-derived CDR1 and CDR2 are MNHEY and SMNVEV (reference sequence). V was shortened by 5 bases and J by 7 bases, with 8 bases between the two germline ends.

The sequence derives from a person between 30 and 79 years old with non-small cell lung cancer. This chain links TRBV27 with TRBJ1-2; D perhaps matches TRBD1 (5 bases). Sequences were derived from tumor tissue, sampled at baseline. The DNA of the CDR3 is TGTGCCAGCAGTCAGGGCGGTGGCTACACCTTC. Its protein is CASSQGGGYTF.